The 32 T cell receptor beta chains below were found in one sample sequenced in a study of T cells in Graves' hyperthyroidism and ophthalmopathy. Amplification targeted TCR beta CDR3 regions from RNA transcripts. Researchers ran a first-round RT-PCR on the TCR CDR3 using the HTBI primer set. TCRdb used MiXCR to reprocess the multiplex PCR reads, holding one entry per CDR3 protein. The data show about 320,000 distinct CDR3 sequences, roughly 17% seen once. Sequencing used blood. The receptors derive from a man aged 30 to 39 with Graves' hyperthyroidism.

This clonotype came up many times. The rearrangement uses TRBV6-1 and TRBJ1-1, with a possible D match to TRBD1 (5 bases). The CDR3 has 14 residues. Trimming took 1 base from V and 0 from J, leaving 6 bases between them. CDR1 MNHNS and CDR2 SASEGT come from the germline V gene. Written as DNA, the CDR3 is TGTGCCAGCAGTGAAGAGGGGATGAACACTGAAGCTTTCTTT. Its translation: CASSEEGMNTEAFF.

This clonotype was counted ten times or more. J is TRBJ2-7 and V is TRBV7-3, with 8 bases fitting TRBD2. Germline assignment: CDR1 SGHTA and CDR2 FQGTGA. V lost 5 bases to trimming and J lost 4 bases; unmatched junction nucleotides: 10. The CDR3 has 15 amino acids. The CDR3 coding sequence is TGTGCCAGCAGCCCCGGACTAGCTGTGGGGTACGAGCAGTACTTC. Amino acid sequence: CASSPGLAVGYEQYF.

Comment on this clonotype: A much larger clone sits a single nucleotide away, making a read error possible. V gene TRBV28 combines with J gene TRBJ2-2; TRBD1 agrees at 7 bases. The CDR3 has 15 residues. Germline lookup yields CDR1 MDHEN and CDR2 SYDVKM. The CDR3 is CAGSFTGQEVGELFF. The CDR3 nucleotides are TGTGCCGGCAGTTTTACCGGACAGGAGGTCGGGGAGCTGTTTTTT.

This clonotype was seen at least ten times. The gene calls are TRBV12-3 or TRBV12-4 and TRBJ2-7, with a possible D match to TRBD1 (6 bases). The CDR3 runs 14 residues. Trimming removed 2 bases from V and 1 base from J, with 9 bases in between. The CDR3 sequence: CASSLSGASYEQYF. In DNA form, the CDR3 reads TGTGCCAGCAGTTTATCAGGGGCGTCCTACGAGCAGTACTTC.

The sample holds many counts of this clonotype. The chain joins TRBV28 to TRBJ1-5; D is unclear. The germline V gene encodes CDR1 MDHEN and CDR2 SYDVKM. The CDR3 has 15 amino acids. Trimming shortened V by 3 bases and J by 1 base, and 10 bases separated the two germline ends. DNA for the CDR3: TGTGCCAGCAGTTTTCTACTGGGCAGCAATCAGCCCCAGCATTTT. Residues: CASSFLLGSNQPQHF.

This sequence joins TRBV7-8 and TRBJ2-1; possibly TRBD2 for D (6 bases). The CDR3 sequence is 15 residues long. V was pared by 5 bases and J by 10 bases, with 21 bases between. The germline CDR1 and CDR2 sequences are SGHVS and FQNEAQ. The CDR3 DNA sequence: TGTGCCAGCAGCCCCAGCGGGCTATCCGGCCGCGAGCAGTTCTTC. This gives the protein CASSPSGLSGREQFF.

As regards this clonotype: A much larger clone differs from this one at a single base, so this may be a read error. The conserved final phenylalanine or tryptophan is absent from the CDR3, which likely points to a read error. The CDR3 protein is CASSLSGEAFL. The CDR3 DNA sequence: TGTGCCAGCAGTTTATCAGGTGAAGCTTTCCTT. The J gene is TRBJ1-1, the V gene TRBV28; D is undetermined. The germline V gene has CDR1 MDHEN and CDR2 SYDVKM. CDR3 size: 11 residues. V was pared by 1 base and J by 7 bases, with 4 bases between.

The chain combines TRBV7-2 with TRBJ2-6; D perhaps matches TRBD1 (5 bases). CDR3 size: 14 residues. Germline V gene data show CDR1 as SGHTA and CDR2 as FQGNSA. Trimming stripped 6 bases from V and 1 base from J, with 7 bases between. The DNA for the CDR3 is TGTGCCAGCAGGCGACAGTCTGGGGCCAACGTCCTGACTTTC. It encodes CASRRQSGANVLTF.

This clonotype was seen a handful of times. This sequence joins TRBV4-2 and TRBJ2-7; D not resolved. Germline V gene data show CDR1 as LGHNA and CDR2 as YNFKEQ. The V end lost 0 bases, the J end lost 6 bases, and 9 bases lay between the germline ends. The CDR3 extends over 13 amino acids. The chain's CDR3 is CASSQEFAGEQYF. The CDR3 DNA is TGTGCCAGCAGCCAAGAATTCGCCGGCGAGCAGTACTTC.

This clonotype was seen ten or more times. The chain carries TRBV11-2 and TRBJ2-7; 16 bases fit TRBD2. CDR3 length: 15 amino acids. Germline V gives CDR1 SGHAT, CDR2 FQNNGV. J lost 6 bases, V lost 4 bases, and 3 bases had no gene match. CDR3 loop: CASSSGLAGGGEQYF. The CDR3 nucleotides read TGTGCCAGCAGCTCGGGACTAGCGGGAGGGGGCGAGCAGTACTTC.

This clonotype was seen at least ten times. This chain links TRBV18 with TRBJ2-5, with D tentatively TRBD2 (6 bases). Germline loops: CDR1 KGHSH, CDR2 LQKENI. The V and J ends lost 3 bases and 5 bases respectively, with 16 bases between them. The CDR3 sequence is 15 residues long. The CDR3, as DNA: TGTGCCAGCTCACCCACACCGACTAGTATGGAGACCCAGTACTTC. Its protein is CASSPTPTSMETQYF.

This clonotype appeared many times. This chain connects TRBV20-1 to TRBJ1-1; tentative D call: TRBD1 (6 bases). Looked up from germline, CDR1 is DFQATT and CDR2 is SNEGSKA (reference sequence). The CDR3 runs to 18 residues. The germline V and J ends were trimmed by 5 bases and 0 bases, with 25 bases remaining between them. The CDR3 bases are TGCAGTGCTCCTAAAGATCAGGGAGGGGGGTCCTTGAACACTGAAGCTTTCTTT. Translation: CSAPKDQGGGSLNTEAFF.

This clonotype was detected a few times. The genes are TRBV6-1 and TRBJ2-1, with TRBD2 matching 9 bases. The CDR3 totals 14 residues. CDR1 and CDR2 from the germline V gene are MNHNS and SASEGT. With V trimmed by 6 bases and J by 8 bases, 8 bases remained unmatched. CDR3 sequence reads: CASSPLAGDDEQFF. CDR3 DNA: TGTGCCAGCAGCCCCTTAGCGGGAGACGATGAGCAGTTCTTC.

The chain combines TRBV29-1 with TRBJ1-2; a weak D match, TRBD1 (6 bases). V dropped 7 bases and J dropped 4 bases, with 10 bases sitting between them. CDR1 and CDR2 from the germline V gene are SQVTM and ANQGSEA. The CDR3 spans 11 residues. In DNA form, the CDR3 reads TGCAGCGCCTCGGACAGCTATGGCTACACCTTC. It translates to CSASDSYGYTF.

As regards this clonotype: An end of the junction differs from the germline gene, which may be a read error. The gene calls are TRBV5-1 and TRBJ2-5; 12 bases match TRBD1. In germline, CDR1 is SGHRS, CDR2 YFSETQ. This CDR3 comprises 16 residues. The chain's CDR3 is CASSWGDRGRGETRYF. The CDR3 DNA reads as TGCGCCAGCAGCTGGGGGGACAGGGGGCGAGGAGAGACCCGGTACTTC.

The table lists this clonotype with many counts. The gene calls are TRBV6-5 and TRBJ2-7; D call uncertain. This CDR3 spans 13 amino acids. Germline V gene sequence: CDR1 MNHEY, CDR2 SVGAGI. The V and J ends lost 2 bases and 2 bases respectively, with 7 bases between them. This CDR3 is CASSYAVAYEQYF. The CDR3 bases are TGTGCCAGCAGTTACGCGGTAGCCTACGAGCAGTACTTC.

This clonotype was counted at least ten times. V is TRBV6-1 and J is TRBJ2-5; 9 bases line up with TRBD2. In germline, CDR1 is MNHNS, CDR2 SASEGT. Germline trimming cut 6 bases from V and 5 bases from J; bases unmatched to any gene: 16. The CDR3 consists of 17 residues. The CDR3 here is CASSPNLAGSGFETQYF. The CDR3 nucleotides read TGTGCCAGCAGCCCTAACCTAGCGGGAAGTGGGTTTGAGACCCAGTACTTC.

This clonotype appeared many times. The J gene is TRBJ1-4, the V gene TRBV7-2; 7 bases agree with TRBD1. Per the germline V gene, CDR1 is SGHTA and CDR2 is FQGNSA. J was trimmed by 8 bases and V by 5 bases; bases with no gene match: 8. The length of the CDR3 is 14 residues. CDR3 residues: CASSTRQGGEKLFF. The CDR3 nucleotides are TGTGCCAGCAGCACCCGACAGGGAGGAGAAAAACTGTTTTTT.

This clonotype showed up many times. CDR3 DNA: TGTGCCAGCAGTTTATCATGGACTAGCGTCATCAGCTCCTACAATGAGCAGTTCTTC. Translation: CASSLSWTSVISSYNEQFF. The chain has TRBV27 and TRBJ2-1; 9 bases line up with TRBD2. There are 19 residues in the CDR3. V shed 0 bases, J shed 0 bases, and the junction held 9 bases outside the gene matches. CDR1 and CDR2 from the germline V gene are MNHEY and SMNVEV (reference sequence).

This chain joins TRBV5-4 and TRBJ2-2, with TRBD1 identical over 7 bases. This CDR3 spans 17 amino acids. The V gene end was trimmed by 4 bases and the J gene end by 1 base; junction bases not matched to a gene: 10. CDR1 and CDR2 from the germline V gene are SGHNT and YYREEE (reference sequence). CDR3 DNA: TGTGCCAGCAGCCGGACAGGCCGACATTTGAACACCGGGGAGCTGTTTTTT. Its translation: CASSRTGRHLNTGELFF. Using reference TRBV5-4 and TRBJ2-2 for the parts outside the CDR3, the full variable domain is ETGVTQSPTHLIKTRGQQVTLRCSSQSGHNTVSWYQQALGQGPQFIFQYYREEENGRGNFPPRFSGLQFPNYSSELNVNALELDDSALYLCASSRTGRHLNTGELFFGEGSRLTVL.

This clonotype was observed at least ten times. The rearrangement links TRBV6-2 or TRBV6-3 to TRBJ2-5; D not resolved. CDR1 and CDR2 (germline): MNHEY, SVGEGT. The CDR3 is 12 residues long. V was trimmed by 5 bases and J by 5 bases, leaving 9 bases between them. The CDR3 nucleotides are TGTGCCAGCAGTAGTTACACGGAGACCCAGTACTTC. Protein sequence: CASSSYTETQYF.

The V call is TRBV20-1, the J call TRBJ1-1, with 8 bases that match TRBD1. The CDR3 consists of 15 residues. V lost 1 base to trimming and J lost 0 bases; unmatched junction nucleotides: 4. Germline values: CDR1 DFQATT, CDR2 SNEGSKA (reference sequence). The CDR3 region is CSARGWTGMNTEAFF. In DNA form, the CDR3 reads TGCAGTGCTAGAGGGTGGACAGGGATGAACACTGAAGCTTTCTTT.

This clonotype was observed many times. V and J are TRBV24-1 and TRBJ2-3, with D perhaps matching TRBD1 (7 bases). The germline V gene has CDR1 KGHDR and CDR2 SFDVKD. CDR3 length equals 16 residues. V lost 4 bases, J lost 3 bases, and 16 bases lay in between. The CDR3 protein is CATSDPHRGGTDTQYF. DNA of the CDR3: TGTGCCACCAGTGACCCGCACAGGGGAGGTACAGATACGCAGTATTTT.

V gene TRBV6-5 combines with J gene TRBJ1-4; D call uncertain. CDR1 is MNHEY and CDR2 is SVGAGI in the germline V gene. V shed 2 bases and J shed 3 bases, with 10 bases lying between them. The CDR3 extends over 15 amino acids. CDR3 coding DNA: TGTGCCAGCAGTTACCGCCCAGATCCTAATGAAAAACTGTTTTTT. Translation gives CASSYRPDPNEKLFF.

This chain joins TRBV18 and TRBJ2-6; D call uncertain. The germline V gene encodes CDR1 KGHSH and CDR2 LQKENI. The V and J ends lost 2 bases and 3 bases respectively, with 11 bases between them. This CDR3 is built from 16 residues. The DNA for the CDR3 is TGTGCCAGCTCACCAGCCCGCGCAGGTGGGGCCAACGTCCTGACTTTC. Amino acid sequence: CASSPARAGGANVLTF. Based on the CDR3 plus reference TRBV18 and TRBJ2-6, the full variable domain is NAGVMQNPRHLVRRRGQEARLRCSPMKGHSHVYWYRQLPEEGLKFMVYLQKENIIDESGMPKERFSAEFPKEGPSILRIQQVVRGDSAAYFCASSPARAGGANVLTFGAGSRLTVL.

On this clonotype itself: A clone one base away is much larger, so this may be a read error. The rearrangement uses TRBV18 and TRBJ1-1; 7 bases map to TRBD1. The CDR3 spans 15 residues. Germline lookup yields CDR1 KGHSH and CDR2 LQKENI. The CDR3 DNA follows: TGTGCCAGCTCACCTCCGACAGGGTTAAACACTAAAGCTTTCTTT. Translation gives CASSPPTGLNTKAFF. The full variable domain, in which reference TRBV18 and TRBJ1-1 provide the parts outside the CDR3, is NAGVMQNPRHLVRRRGQEARLRCSPMKGHSHVYWYRQLPEEGLKFMVYLQKENIIDESGMPKERFSAEFPKEGPSILRIQQVVRGDSAAYFCASSPPTGLNTKAFFGQGTRLTVV.

The chain has TRBV4-1 and TRBJ2-2; D not certain. Trimming took off 2 bases at V and 3 bases at J, with 7 bases between the two ends. This CDR3 contains 14 residues. Germline values: CDR1 MGHRA, CDR2 YSYEKL. The CDR3 coding sequence is TGCGCCAGCAGCCAAAACCTGTACACCGGGGAGCTGTTTTTT. It translates to CASSQNLYTGELFF.

The table lists this clonotype with many counts. V is TRBV5-5 and J is TRBJ2-7; 8 nucleotides line up with TRBD1. The germline V gene has CDR1 SGHKS and CDR2 YYEKEE (reference sequence). This CDR3 region has 15 residues. The ends lost 0 bases at V and 6 bases at J; junction bases unmatched: 8. DNA of the CDR3: TGTGCCAGCAGCTTGGCCTCGGACAGGGAGCGCGAGCAGTACTTC. It translates to CASSLASDREREQYF.

This clonotype was seen a handful of times. The chain is built from TRBV4-1 and TRBJ1-5; no reliable D call. V was pared by 0 bases and J by 4 bases, with 7 bases between. In germline, CDR1 is MGHRA, CDR2 YSYEKL. The CDR3 has 14 residues. The CDR3 loop reads CASSQDGRNQPQHF. In DNA, the CDR3 is TGCGCCAGCAGCCAAGATGGGCGGAATCAGCCCCAGCATTTT.

This chain links TRBV30 with TRBJ2-7, with D unclear. Trimming shortened V by 4 bases and J by 5 bases, and 18 bases separated the two germline ends. The CDR3 sequence is 14 residues long. CDR1 is GTSNPN and CDR2 is SVGIG in the germline V gene (reference sequence). The CDR3 spells CAWTLGVGSDEQYF. CDR3 DNA sequence: TGTGCCTGGACCCTCGGAGTAGGTTCGGACGAGCAGTACTTC.

This clonotype occurred many times. The chain joins TRBV29-1 to TRBJ2-3; 11 positions match TRBD1. This CDR3 contains 14 residues. Trimming cost V 6 bases and J 5 bases; bases outside gene matches: 7. Germline loops: CDR1 SQVTM, CDR2 ANQGSEA. As DNA, the CDR3 is TGCAGCGTCCCCGGGACAGGGGGTTTAGATACGCAGTATTTT. Its protein is CSVPGTGGLDTQYF.

J is TRBJ2-7 and V is TRBV5-5, with D possibly matching TRBD2 (5 bases). Trimming shortened V by 4 bases and J by 2 bases, and 13 bases separated the two germline ends. The CDR3 is 14 residues long. The germline V gene encodes CDR1 SGHKS and CDR2 YYEKEE (reference sequence). The CDR3 reads CASSVGRLPYEQYF. For the CDR3, the DNA is TGTGCCAGCAGCGTAGGGAGACTGCCCTACGAGCAGTACTTC.